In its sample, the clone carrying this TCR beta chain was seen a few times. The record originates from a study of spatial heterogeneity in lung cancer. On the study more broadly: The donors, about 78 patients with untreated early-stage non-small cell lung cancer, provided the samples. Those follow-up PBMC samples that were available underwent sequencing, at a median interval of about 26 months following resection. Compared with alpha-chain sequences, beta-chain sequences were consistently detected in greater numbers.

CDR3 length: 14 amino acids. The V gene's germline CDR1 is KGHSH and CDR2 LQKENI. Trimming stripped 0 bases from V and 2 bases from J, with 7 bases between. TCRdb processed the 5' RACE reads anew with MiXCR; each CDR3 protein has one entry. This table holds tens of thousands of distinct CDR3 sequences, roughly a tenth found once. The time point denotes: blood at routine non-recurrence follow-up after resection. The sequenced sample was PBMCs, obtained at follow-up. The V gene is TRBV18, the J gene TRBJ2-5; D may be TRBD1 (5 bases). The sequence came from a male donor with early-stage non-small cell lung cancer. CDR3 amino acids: CASSPPGVQETQYF. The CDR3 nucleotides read TGTGCCAGCTCACCACCAGGGGTGCAAGAGACCCAGTACTTC.